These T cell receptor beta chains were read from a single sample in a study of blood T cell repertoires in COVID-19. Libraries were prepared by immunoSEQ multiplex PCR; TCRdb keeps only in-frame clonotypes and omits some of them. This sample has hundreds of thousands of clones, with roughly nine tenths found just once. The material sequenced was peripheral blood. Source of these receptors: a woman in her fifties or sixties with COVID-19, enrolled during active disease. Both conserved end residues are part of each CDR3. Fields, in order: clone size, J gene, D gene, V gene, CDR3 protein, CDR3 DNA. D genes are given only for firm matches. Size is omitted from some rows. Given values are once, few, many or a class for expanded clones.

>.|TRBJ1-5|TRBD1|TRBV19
CASRVGGTGGDQPQHF
TGTGCCAGCCGAGTTGGTGGGACAGGGGGCGATCAGCCCCAGCATTTT
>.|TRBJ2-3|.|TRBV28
CASSNLQDTQYF
TGTGCCAGCAGCAATTTACAAGATACGCAGTATTTT
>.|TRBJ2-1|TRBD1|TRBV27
CASRSQGAQYNEQFF
TGTGCCAGCAGATCTCAGGGGGCCCAATACAATGAGCAGTTCTTC
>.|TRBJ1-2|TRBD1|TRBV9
CASSPPPRQGKGYTF
TGTGCCAGCAGCCCTCCCCCGAGACAGGGGAAGGGCTACACCTTC
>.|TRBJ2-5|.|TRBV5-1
CASSYGQGFETQYF
TGCGCCAGCAGCTATGGACAAGGGTTCGAGACCCAGTACTTC
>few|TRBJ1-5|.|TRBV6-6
CASSYEARQAQHF
TGTGCCAGCAGTTATGAAGCTCGGCAGGCCCAGCATTTT
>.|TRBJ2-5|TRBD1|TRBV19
CASSPRTGIEDETQYF
TGTGCCAGTAGTCCCCGGACAGGGATCGAGGATGAGACCCAGTACTTC
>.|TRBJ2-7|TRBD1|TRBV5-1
CASSPTTGPGEQYF
TGCGCCAGCAGCCCAACGACAGGGCCGGGGGAGCAGTACTTC
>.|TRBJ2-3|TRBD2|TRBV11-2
CASSPSGGRTDTQYF
TGTGCCAGCAGCCCCAGCGGGGGCCGCACAGATACGCAGTATTTT
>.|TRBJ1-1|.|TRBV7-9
CASSRPGPSNTEAFF
TGTGCCAGCAGCCGTCCAGGCCCATCGAACACTGAAGCTTTCTTT
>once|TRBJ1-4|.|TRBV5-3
CARSLSRVKATNEKLFF
TGTGCCAGAAGCTTGTCGAGGGTTAAAGCAACTAATGAAAAACTGTTTTTT
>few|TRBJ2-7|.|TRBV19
CASSILVSSYEQYF
TGTGCCAGTAGTATTTTGGTGAGCTCCTACGAGCAGTACTTC
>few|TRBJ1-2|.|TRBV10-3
CAISDSRQVINYGYTF
TGTGCCATCAGTGACTCTAGACAGGTTATTAATTATGGCTACACCTTC
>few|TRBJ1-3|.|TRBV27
CASSPLFDRLGGNTIYF
TGTGCCAGCAGTCCCCTTTTTGACAGGCTGGGTGGAAACACCATATATTTT
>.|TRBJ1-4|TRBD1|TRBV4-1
CASSHRQGVNEKLFF
TGCGCCAGCAGCCACAGACAGGGGGTTAATGAAAAACTGTTTTTT
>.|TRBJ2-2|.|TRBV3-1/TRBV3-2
CASSQPTGTGELFF
TGTGCCAGCAGCCAACCCACAGGGACCGGGGAGCTGTTTTTT
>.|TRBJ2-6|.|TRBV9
CASSVQGFSGANVLTF
TGTGCCAGCAGCGTACAGGGTTTCTCTGGGGCCAACGTCCTGACTTTC
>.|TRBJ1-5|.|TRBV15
CATSQLGGLPDSNQPQHF
TGTGCCACCAGCCAGCTTGGGGGCCTACCGGATAGCAATCAGCCCCAGCATTTT
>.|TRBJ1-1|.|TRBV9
CASSVAQYTEAFF
TGTGCCAGCAGCGTAGCACAGTACACTGAAGCTTTCTTT
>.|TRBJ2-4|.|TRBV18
CASSPALAEKNIQYF
TGTGCCAGCTCACCAGCATTGGCGGAAAAAAACATTCAGTACTTC
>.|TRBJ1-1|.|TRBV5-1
CASSHKKFRVAEAFF
TGCGCCAGCAGCCATAAAAAGTTCAGGGTTGCTGAAGCTTTCTTT
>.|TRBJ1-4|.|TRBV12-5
CASGPPGGEKLFF
TGTGCTAGTGGTCCCCCGGGGGGTGAAAAACTGTTTTTT
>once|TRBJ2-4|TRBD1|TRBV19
CASSIDRGAKNIQYF
TGTGCCAGTAGTATCGACAGGGGGGCCAAAAACATTCAGTACTTC
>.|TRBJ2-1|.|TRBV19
CASSMKGRNEQFF
TGTGCCAGTAGTATGAAGGGGAGGAATGAGCAGTTCTTC
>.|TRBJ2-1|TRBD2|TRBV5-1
CASSLGLLAGSSYNEQFF
TGCGCCAGCAGCTTGGGATTACTAGCGGGGAGCTCCTACAATGAGCAGTTCTTC
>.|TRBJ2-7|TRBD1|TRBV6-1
CASSEGDRLYEQYF
TGTGCCAGCAGTGAAGGGGACAGACTATACGAGCAGTACTTC
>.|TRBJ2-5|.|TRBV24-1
CATSASGAETQYF
TGTGCCACCAGTGCCTCGGGAGCAGAGACCCAGTACTTC
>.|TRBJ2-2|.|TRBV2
CAVVRKPNTGELFF
TGTGCCGTAGTACGAAAACCGAACACCGGGGAGCTGTTTTTT
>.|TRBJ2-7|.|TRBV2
CASTRHDNSYEQYF
TGTGCCAGCACCCGACACGACAATTCCTACGAGCAGTACTTC
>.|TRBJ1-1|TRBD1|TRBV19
CASKFDRDTEAFF
TGTGCCAGTAAATTTGACAGGGACACTGAAGCTTTCTTT
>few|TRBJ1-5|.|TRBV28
CASSFRQGPSNQPQHF
TGTGCCAGCAGTTTCCGGCAGGGCCCAAGCAATCAGCCCCAGCATTTT
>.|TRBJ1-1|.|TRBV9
CASSGNSGTEAFF
TGTGCCAGCAGCGGAAACAGTGGCACTGAAGCTTTCTTT
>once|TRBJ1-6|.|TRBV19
CASSPWTGSGSPLHF
TGTGCCAGTAGTCCCTGGACGGGTTCAGGGTCACCCCTCCACTTT
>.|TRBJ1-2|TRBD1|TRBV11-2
CASSRDRDDGYTF
TGTGCCAGCAGCCGCGACAGGGACGATGGCTACACCTTC
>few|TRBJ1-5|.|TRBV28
CASSWLEGGESNQPQHF
TGTGCCAGCAGTTGGTTGGAAGGGGGTGAGAGCAATCAGCCCCAGCATTTT
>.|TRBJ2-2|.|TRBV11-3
CASSLGTVSNTGELFF
TGTGCCAGCAGCTTAGGGACAGTGTCGAACACCGGGGAGCTGTTTTTT
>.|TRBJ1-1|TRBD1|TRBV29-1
CSVSGQAQRLEAFF
TGCAGCGTTTCTGGACAGGCCCAAAGACTGGAAGCTTTCTTT
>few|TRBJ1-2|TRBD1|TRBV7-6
CASSSGQGDGYTF
TGTGCCAGCAGCTCTGGACAGGGGGACGGCTACACCTTC
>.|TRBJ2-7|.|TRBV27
CASSLSLGSSYEQYF
TGTGCCAGCAGTTTATCGCTGGGCAGCTCCTACGAGCAGTACTTC
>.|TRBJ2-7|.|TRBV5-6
CASSYGQGEQYF
TGTGCCAGCAGCTACGGACAAGGCGAGCAGTACTTC
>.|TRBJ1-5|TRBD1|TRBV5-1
CASSPRQGQRQPQHF
TGCGCCAGCAGCCCAAGACAGGGGCAAAGACAGCCCCAGCATTTT
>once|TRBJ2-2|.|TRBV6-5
CATGVTENTGELFF
TGTGCCACAGGGGTAACAGAGAACACCGGGGAGCTGTTTTTT
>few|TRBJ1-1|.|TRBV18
CASSPPGAGAGAFF
TGTGCCAGCTCACCACCGGGGGCGGGGGCCGGTGCTTTCTTT
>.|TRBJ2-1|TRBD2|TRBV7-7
CASSKLAGGSNEQFF
TGTGCCAGCAGCAAGCTAGCGGGGGGGTCCAATGAGCAGTTCTTC
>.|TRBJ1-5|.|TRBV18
CASSPQGTNQPQHF
TGTGCCAGCTCACCCCAGGGGACCAATCAGCCCCAGCATTTT
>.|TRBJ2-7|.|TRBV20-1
CSAHSSYEQYF
TGCAGTGCCCACAGCTCCTACGAGCAGTACTTC
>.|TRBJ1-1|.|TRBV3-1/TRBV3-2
CASSQGQTQNTEAFF
TGTGCCAGCAGCCAAGGGCAAACCCAGAACACTGAAGCTTTCTTT
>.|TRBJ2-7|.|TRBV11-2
CASQVTPYEQYF
TGTGCCAGCCAGGTAACCCCCTACGAGCAGTACTTC
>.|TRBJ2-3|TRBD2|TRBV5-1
CASSLQGATSGRSDTQYF
TGCGCCAGCAGCTTGCAGGGTGCGACTAGCGGGAGATCAGATACGCAGTATTTT
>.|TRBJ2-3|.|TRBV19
CASSIAGADTQYF
TGTGCCAGTAGTATAGCAGGGGCAGATACGCAGTATTTT
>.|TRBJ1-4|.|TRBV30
CAWSYAGKTNEKLFF
TGTGCCTGGAGCTACGCGGGTAAAACTAATGAAAAACTGTTTTTT